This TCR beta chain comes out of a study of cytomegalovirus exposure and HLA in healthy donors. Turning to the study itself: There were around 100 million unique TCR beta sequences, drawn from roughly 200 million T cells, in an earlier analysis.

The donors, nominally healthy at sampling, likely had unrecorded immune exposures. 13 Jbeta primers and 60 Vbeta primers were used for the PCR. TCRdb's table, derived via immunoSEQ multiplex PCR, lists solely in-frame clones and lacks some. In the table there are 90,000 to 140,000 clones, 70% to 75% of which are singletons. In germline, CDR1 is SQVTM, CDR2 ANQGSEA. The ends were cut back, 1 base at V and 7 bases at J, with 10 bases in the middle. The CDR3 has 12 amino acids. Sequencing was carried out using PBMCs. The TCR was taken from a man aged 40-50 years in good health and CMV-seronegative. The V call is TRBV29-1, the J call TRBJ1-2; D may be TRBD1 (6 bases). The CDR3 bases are TGCAGCGTTGAAGGGGGGCGAGGTGGCTACACCTTC. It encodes CSVEGGRGGYTF.